The TCR beta chain described here comes from a study of T cell responses to AZD1222 COVID-19 vaccine. General study findings and limits: Donors were chiefly white British, with a greater number of females, and clonal diversity was perhaps underestimated.

In germline, CDR1 is MNHEY, CDR2 SMNVEV (reference sequence). Trimming cost V 4 bases and J 4 bases; bases outside gene matches: 5. The CDR3 sequence is 15 residues long. Data came from immunoSEQ multiplex PCR; TCRdb stores just in-frame clones and leaves some out. The table records 95,000 or so clones, roughly 92% of them present only once. With respect to this clone: Its antigen is unknown.

Pooled together were second doses at about 4 or about 12 weeks. The source of this sequence is an adult who received the AZD1222 COVID-19 vaccine. The source material was peripheral blood, sampled 28 days after the second AZD1222 dose. The chain recombines TRBV27 with TRBJ2-2; the match to TRBD1 covers 8 bases. The CDR3 sequence is CASSYWTGRTGELFF. The CDR3 bases are TGTGCCAGCAGTTACTGGACAGGGCGCACCGGGGAGCTGTTTTTT.